Sequencing of this TCR beta chain was carried out in a study of T-cell memory formation after mild COVID-19. This clonotype was seen more than once but under ten times. Its antigen is not known. TCRdb processed the 5' RACE reads anew with MiXCR; each CDR3 protein has one entry. The table includes roughly 250,000 distinct CDR3 sequences, roughly 17% detected once. Overall study results and limits: Those CD4+ clones that contracted were mainly in CM and EM (CD8+ ones in EMRA).

This CDR3 has 14 amino acids. Per the germline V gene, CDR1 is MNHEY and CDR2 is SMNVEV (reference sequence). V was cut by 2 bases and J by 10 bases, with 12 bases left in between. Sequenced input: PBMCs or a T cell subset sorted from them (not recorded which). The chain recombines TRBV27 with TRBJ1-6; D possibly corresponds to TRBD1 (6 bases). This clonotype was obtained from a man between 18 and 29 years old who had mild COVID-19 (a few samples of this study predate the infection). Cell type and time point are not known. CDR3 nucleotides: TGTGCCAGCAGTTTAATACAGGGAGGCTCACCCCTCCACTTT. Translated: CASSLIQGGSPLHF.